Detailed here is one T cell receptor (beta chain). The data derive from a study of CXCR3-negative and CXCR3-positive naive CD8 T cells. TRB cDNA libraries were made by UMI-labeled 5' RACE. TCRdb reworked the 5' RACE reads into one entry per CDR3 protein, no DNA. The sample table sets out 84,000 or so distinct CDR3 sequences. CDR1 is SQVTM and CDR2 is ANQGSEA in the germline V gene. The CDR3 totals 15 residues. Material for sequencing was naive CXCR3- CD8+ T cells from blood. Subset described: CD45RO-CCR7+CD27+CD95- naive CD8+ T cells lacking CXCR3 (TNR3-). The rearrangement links TRBV29-1 to TRBJ2-1; the D gene TCRdb calls, TRBD2, cannot be checked with no DNA. The receptor comes from a human donor in good health. Some clones in this sample may be carry-over from other donors' samples. This chain's CDR3 is CSVETGRSTYNEQFF.